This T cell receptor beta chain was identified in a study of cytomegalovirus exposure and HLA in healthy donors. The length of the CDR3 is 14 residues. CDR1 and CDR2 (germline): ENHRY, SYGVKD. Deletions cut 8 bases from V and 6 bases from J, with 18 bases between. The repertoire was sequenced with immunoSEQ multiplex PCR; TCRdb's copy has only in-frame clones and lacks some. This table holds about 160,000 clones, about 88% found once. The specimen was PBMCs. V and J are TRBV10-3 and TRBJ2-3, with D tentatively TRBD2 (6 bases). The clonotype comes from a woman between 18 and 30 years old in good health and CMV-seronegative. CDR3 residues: CAIGKEGAEDTQYF. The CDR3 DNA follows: TGTGCCATCGGCAAGGAGGGCGCCGAGGATACGCAGTATTTT.